One and the same sample provided the 4 T cell receptor beta chains below, sequenced in a study of PD-1 blockade in classical Hodgkin lymphoma (dated by TCRdb to the early 2020s). The library was made by the immunoSEQ multiplex PCR assay. In TCRdb, the immuneACCESS table is reduced to in-frame sequences with V and J assigned. These tables do not hold every clone; where another copy was compared, an unresolved V gene accounts for under half, and the others remain unexplained. The sample table shows approximately 6,800 clones, and 60% are seen once. The ten largest account for 10% to 13% of the sample. Per the publication, the time point label means: cycle 4 day 1 (C4D1), after about 6 weeks of nivolumab. Relapse after autologous stem cell transplantation had occurred in all trial patients, and cohorts A, B and C were distinguished by prior brentuximab vedotin exposure. CD8+ T cells were purified from thawed PBMCs by magnetic negative selection with a Miltenyi CD8+ T cell isolation kit.

The sequenced sample was CD8+ T cells from blood, obtained before the fourth cycle of nivolumab. The receptors come from a human donor with classical Hodgkin lymphoma.

This chain joins TRBV7-2 and TRBJ2-3, with 13 positions matching TRBD2. The germline CDR1 and CDR2 sequences are SGHTA and FQGNSA. Losses at the gene ends were 3 bases for V and 0 bases for J; bases not matched to a gene: 9. The CDR3 runs to 19 residues. The CDR3, as DNA: TGTGCCAGCAGCTTGGAAACTAGCGGGAGGGCCCAGAGCACAGATACGCAGTATTTT. This codes for CASSLETSGRAQSTDTQYF.

The chain carries TRBV19 and TRBJ2-1; D assignment may be TRBD1 or TRBD2 (5 bases each). Trimming removed 5 bases from V and 11 bases from J, with 13 bases in between. Germline CDR1 and CDR2: LNHDA and SQIVND (reference sequence). CDR3 length equals 12 residues. The CDR3 is CASSLTGTQQFF. Written as DNA, the CDR3 is TGTGCCAGTAGTCTTACCGGGACCCAGCAGTTCTTC.

About this clone: Sequence at one end of the junction differs from germline and may be a read error. The chain uses TRBV14 and TRBJ2-1; TRBD2 aligns across 10 bases. Germline V gives CDR1 SGHDN, CDR2 FVKESK. The CDR3 has 13 amino acids. CDR3 loop: CAGRTSGYNEQFF. As DNA, the CDR3 is TGTGCCGGCAGGACTAGCGGATACAATGAGCAGTTCTTC.

The CDR3: CASSLGPYTGELFF. CDR3 DNA: TGTGCCAGCAGCTTAGGTCCTTACACCGGGGAGCTGTTTTTT. The V call is TRBV11-2, the J call TRBJ2-2; D unclear. Germline V CDR1 and CDR2: SGHAT, FQNNGV. V lost 1 base and J 3 bases, leaving 6 bases between the germline ends. The CDR3 spans 14 residues.